These 2 T cell receptor beta chains were all obtained from the same sample, sequenced in a study of naive and memory T cell subsets. General observations from the study: Possibly reflecting memory cells re-expressing CD45RA, a few larger clonotypes occurred in naive repertoires, especially CD8.

For these receptors, no antigen is known. An equimolar mix of two oligonucleotides served as the beta constant-region primer for TRBC1 and TRBC2. Four rounds of PCR amplified the ligated cDNA using nested alpha and beta constant-region primers plus SP2. Via MiXCR, TCRdb re-called the UMI-ligation and nested PCR reads, giving one row per CDR3 protein. The data contain 150,000 or so distinct CDR3 sequences, roughly 22% of them singletons. Sequenced input: naive CD4+ T cells from blood. Receptor source: a human donor in good health.

This clonotype was recorded a few times. This rearrangement joins TRBV29-1 to TRBJ2-3, with D possibly being TRBD2 (7 bases). The V gene's germline CDR1 is SQVTM and CDR2 ANQGSEA. Trimming cost V 6 bases and J 5 bases, with 15 bases left between them. This CDR3 region has 13 residues. CDR3 in DNA: TGCAGCGTAGGGGGGAGGGCTGGAGATACGCAGTATTTT. Amino acid sequence: CSVGGRAGDTQYF.

In this sample, this clonotype turned up many times. This chain links TRBV28 with TRBJ2-1, with 11 bases that match TRBD2. The V gene end was trimmed by 9 bases and the J gene end by 8 bases; junction bases not matched to a gene: 6. This CDR3 is 13 amino acids long. The germline gives CDR1 MDHEN, CDR2 SYDVKM. The chain's CDR3 is CASTSGSLYEQFF. For the CDR3, the DNA is TGTGCCAGTACTAGCGGGAGCTTATATGAGCAGTTCTTC.